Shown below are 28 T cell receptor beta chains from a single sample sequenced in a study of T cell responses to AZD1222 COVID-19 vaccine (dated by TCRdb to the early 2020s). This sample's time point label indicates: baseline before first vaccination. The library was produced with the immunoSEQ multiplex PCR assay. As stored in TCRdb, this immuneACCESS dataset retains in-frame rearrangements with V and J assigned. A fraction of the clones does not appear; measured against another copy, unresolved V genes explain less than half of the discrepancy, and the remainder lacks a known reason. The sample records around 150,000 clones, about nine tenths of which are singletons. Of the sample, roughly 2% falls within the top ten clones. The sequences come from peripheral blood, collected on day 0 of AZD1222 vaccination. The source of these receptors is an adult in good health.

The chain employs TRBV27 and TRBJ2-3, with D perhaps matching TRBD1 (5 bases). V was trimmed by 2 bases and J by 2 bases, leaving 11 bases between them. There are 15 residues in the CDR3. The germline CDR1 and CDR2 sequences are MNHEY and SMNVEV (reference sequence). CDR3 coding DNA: TGTGCCAGCAGTTTAGCGACAGATTACACAGATACGCAGTATTTT. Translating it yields CASSLATDYTDTQYF.

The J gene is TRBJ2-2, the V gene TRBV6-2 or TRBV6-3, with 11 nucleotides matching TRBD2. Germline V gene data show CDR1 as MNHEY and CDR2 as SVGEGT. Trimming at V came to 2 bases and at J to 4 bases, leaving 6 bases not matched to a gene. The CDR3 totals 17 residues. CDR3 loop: CASSYILAGESTGELFF. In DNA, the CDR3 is TGTGCCAGCAGTTACATACTAGCGGGAGAGAGCACCGGGGAGCTGTTTTTT.

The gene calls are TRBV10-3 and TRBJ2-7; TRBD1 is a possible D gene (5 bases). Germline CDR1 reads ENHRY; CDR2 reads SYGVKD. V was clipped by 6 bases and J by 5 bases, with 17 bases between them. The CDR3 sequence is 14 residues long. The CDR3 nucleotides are TGTGCCATCAGCGACGACAGCAAGGCGGACGAGCAGTACTTC. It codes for CAISDDSKADEQYF.

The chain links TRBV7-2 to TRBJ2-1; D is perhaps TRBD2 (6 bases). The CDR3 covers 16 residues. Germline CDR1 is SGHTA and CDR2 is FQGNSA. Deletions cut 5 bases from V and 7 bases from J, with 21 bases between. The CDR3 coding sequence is TGTGCCAGCAGCCCGCTACTAGCCCCTGCCCTAAATGAGCAGTTCTTC. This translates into CASSPLLAPALNEQFF.

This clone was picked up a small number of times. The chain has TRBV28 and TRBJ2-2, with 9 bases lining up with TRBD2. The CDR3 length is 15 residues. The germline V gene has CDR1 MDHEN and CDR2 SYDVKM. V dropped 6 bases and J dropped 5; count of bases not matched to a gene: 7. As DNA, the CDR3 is TGTGCCAGCAGAGAAGCGGGAGGACAAACCGGGGAGCTGTTTTTT. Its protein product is CASREAGGQTGELFF.

CDR3 loop: CAWSVKGEIGGYTF. The CDR3 nucleotides read TGTGCCTGGAGTGTGAAGGGGGAAATAGGTGGCTACACCTTC. The chain links TRBV30 to TRBJ1-2; D possibly corresponds to TRBD1 (6 bases). The CDR3 loop spans 14 amino acids. Germline V gene lookup returns CDR1 GTSNPN and CDR2 SVGIG (reference sequence). Between the trimmed V and J ends, which lost 0 bases and 7 bases, there was a span of 15 bases.

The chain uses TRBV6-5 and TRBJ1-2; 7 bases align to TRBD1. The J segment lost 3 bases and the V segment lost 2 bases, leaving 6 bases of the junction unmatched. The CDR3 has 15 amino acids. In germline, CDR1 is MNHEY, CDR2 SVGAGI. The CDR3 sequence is CASSYGSGTDYGYTF. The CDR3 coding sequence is TGTGCCAGCAGTTACGGATCCGGGACAGACTATGGCTACACCTTC.

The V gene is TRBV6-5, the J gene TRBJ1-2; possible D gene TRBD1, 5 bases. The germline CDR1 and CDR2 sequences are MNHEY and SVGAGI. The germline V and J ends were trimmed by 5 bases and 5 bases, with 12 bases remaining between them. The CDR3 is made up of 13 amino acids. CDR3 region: CASSQTEGYGYTF. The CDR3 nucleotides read TGTGCCAGCAGTCAGACAGAGGGATATGGCTACACCTTC.

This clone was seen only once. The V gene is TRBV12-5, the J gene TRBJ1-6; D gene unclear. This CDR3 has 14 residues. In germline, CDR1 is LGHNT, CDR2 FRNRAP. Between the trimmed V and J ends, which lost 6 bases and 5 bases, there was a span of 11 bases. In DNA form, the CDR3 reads TGTGCTAGTGGCCCCGGAATAAATAATTCACCCCTCCACTTT. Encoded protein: CASGPGINNSPLHF.

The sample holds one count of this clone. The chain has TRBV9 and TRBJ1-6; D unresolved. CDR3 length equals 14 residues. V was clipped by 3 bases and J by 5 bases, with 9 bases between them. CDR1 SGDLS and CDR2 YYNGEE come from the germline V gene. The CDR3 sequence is CASSEGLHNSPLHF. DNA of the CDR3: TGTGCCAGCAGCGAAGGCCTCCATAATTCACCCCTCCACTTT.

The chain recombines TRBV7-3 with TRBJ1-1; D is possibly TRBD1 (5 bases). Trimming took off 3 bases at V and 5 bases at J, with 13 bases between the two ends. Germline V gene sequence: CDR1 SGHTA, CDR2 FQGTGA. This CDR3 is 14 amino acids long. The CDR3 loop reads CASSLGVAGTEAFF. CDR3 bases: TGTGCCAGCAGCTTGGGGGTGGCGGGTACTGAAGCTTTCTTT.

CDR3 sequence reads: CASSLEPGPNTEAFF. In DNA form, the CDR3 reads TGTGCCAGCAGCTTAGAGCCGGGGCCCAACACTGAAGCTTTCTTT. J is TRBJ1-1 and V is TRBV13; D is perhaps TRBD1 (5 bases). The CDR3 sequence is 15 residues long. V was cut by 1 base and J by 2 bases, with 11 bases left in between. Germline values: CDR1 PRHDT, CDR2 FYEKMQ (reference sequence).

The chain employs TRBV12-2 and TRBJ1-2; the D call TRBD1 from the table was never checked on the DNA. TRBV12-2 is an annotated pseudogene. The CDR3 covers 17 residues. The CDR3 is CASRLERTGKTNYGYTF. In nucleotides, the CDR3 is TGTGCAAGTCGCTTAGAAAGGACAGGGAAAACTAACTATGGCTACACCTTC.

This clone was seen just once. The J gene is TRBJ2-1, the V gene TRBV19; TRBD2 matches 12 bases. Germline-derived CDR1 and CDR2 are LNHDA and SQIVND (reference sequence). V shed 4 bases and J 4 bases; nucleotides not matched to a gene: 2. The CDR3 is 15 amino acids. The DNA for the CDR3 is TGTGCCAGTAGTAGGACTAGCGGGGAGTACAATGAGCAGTTCTTC. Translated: CASSRTSGEYNEQFF.

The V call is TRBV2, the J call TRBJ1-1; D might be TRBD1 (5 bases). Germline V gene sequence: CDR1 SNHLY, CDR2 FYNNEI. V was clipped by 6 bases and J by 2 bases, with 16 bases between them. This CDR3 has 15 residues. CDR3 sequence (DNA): TGTGCCAGCAGCGAAAGCGGGGCAGACAACACTGAAGCTTTCTTT. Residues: CASSESGADNTEAFF.

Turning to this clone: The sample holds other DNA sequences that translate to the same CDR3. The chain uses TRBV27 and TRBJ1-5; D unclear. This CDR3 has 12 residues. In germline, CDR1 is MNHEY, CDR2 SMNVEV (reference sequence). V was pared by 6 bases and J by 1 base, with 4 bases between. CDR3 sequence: CASSPSNQPQHF. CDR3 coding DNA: TGTGCCAGCAGCCCCAGCAATCAGCCCCAGCATTTT.

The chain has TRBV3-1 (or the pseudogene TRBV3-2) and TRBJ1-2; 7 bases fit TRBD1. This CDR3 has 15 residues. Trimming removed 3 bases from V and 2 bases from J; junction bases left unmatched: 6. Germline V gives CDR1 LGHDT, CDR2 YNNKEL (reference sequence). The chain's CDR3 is CASSQGSRGNYGYTF. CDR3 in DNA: TGTGCCAGCAGCCAGGGCTCCAGGGGGAACTATGGCTACACCTTC.

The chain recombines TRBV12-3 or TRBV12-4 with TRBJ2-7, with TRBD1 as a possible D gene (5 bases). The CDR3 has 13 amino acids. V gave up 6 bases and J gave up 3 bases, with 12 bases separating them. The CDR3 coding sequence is TGTGCCAGCAGGTCAGGGATGGTCTACGAGCAGTACTTC. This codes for CASRSGMVYEQYF.

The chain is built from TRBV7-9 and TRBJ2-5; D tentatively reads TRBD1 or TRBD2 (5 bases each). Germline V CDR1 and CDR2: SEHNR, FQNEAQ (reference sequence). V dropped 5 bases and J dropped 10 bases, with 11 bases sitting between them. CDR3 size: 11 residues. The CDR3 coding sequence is TGTGCCAGCAGCATGGGACCCTTCCAGTACTTC. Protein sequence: CASSMGPFQYF.

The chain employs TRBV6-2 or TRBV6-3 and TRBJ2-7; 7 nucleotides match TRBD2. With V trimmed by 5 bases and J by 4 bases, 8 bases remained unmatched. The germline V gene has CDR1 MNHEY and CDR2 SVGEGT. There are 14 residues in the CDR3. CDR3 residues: CASSSGREFYEQYF. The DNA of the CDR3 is TGTGCCAGCAGTAGCGGGCGGGAGTTTTACGAGCAGTACTTC.

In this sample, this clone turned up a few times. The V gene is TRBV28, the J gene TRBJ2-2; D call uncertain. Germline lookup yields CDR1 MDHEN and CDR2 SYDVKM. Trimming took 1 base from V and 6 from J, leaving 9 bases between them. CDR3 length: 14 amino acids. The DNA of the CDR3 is TGTGCCAGCAGTTTATTAGGCGGCGCCGGGGAGCTGTTTTTT. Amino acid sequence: CASSLLGGAGELFF.

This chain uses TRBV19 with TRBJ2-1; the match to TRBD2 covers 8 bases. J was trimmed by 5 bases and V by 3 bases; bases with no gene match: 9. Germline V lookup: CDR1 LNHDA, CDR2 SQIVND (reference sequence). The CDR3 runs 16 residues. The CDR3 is CASSIGILAADNEQFF. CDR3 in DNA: TGTGCCAGTAGTATCGGGATACTAGCGGCGGACAATGAGCAGTTCTTC.

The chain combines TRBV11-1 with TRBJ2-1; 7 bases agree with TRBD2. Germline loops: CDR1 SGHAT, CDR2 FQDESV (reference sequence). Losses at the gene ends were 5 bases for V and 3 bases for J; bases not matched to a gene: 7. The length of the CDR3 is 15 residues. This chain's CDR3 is CASSAYGGVYNEQFF. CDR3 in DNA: TGTGCCAGCAGCGCCTATGGGGGGGTCTACAATGAGCAGTTCTTC. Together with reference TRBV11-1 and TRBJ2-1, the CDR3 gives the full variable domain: EAEVAQSPRYKITEKSQAVAFWCDPISGHATLYWYRQILGQGPELLVQFQDESVVDDSQLPKDRFSAERLKGVDSTLKIQPAELGDSAMYLCASSAYGGVYNEQFFGPGTRLTVL.

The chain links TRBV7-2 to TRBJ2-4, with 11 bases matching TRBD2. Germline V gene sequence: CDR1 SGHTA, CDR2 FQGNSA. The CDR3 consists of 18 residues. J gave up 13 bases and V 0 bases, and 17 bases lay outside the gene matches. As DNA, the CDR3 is TGTGCCAGCAGCTTAGCCGGACTTACAGTGCCGGGACTAGCGGCCCAGTACTTC. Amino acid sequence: CASSLAGLTVPGLAAQYF.

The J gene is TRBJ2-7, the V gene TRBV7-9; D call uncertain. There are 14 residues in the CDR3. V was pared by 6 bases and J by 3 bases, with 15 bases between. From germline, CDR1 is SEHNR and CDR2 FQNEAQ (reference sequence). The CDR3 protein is CASSQPPRSYEQYF. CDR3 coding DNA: TGTGCCAGCAGTCAACCCCCACGGAGCTACGAGCAGTACTTC. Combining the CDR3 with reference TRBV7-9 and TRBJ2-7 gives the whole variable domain DTGVSQNPRHKITKRGQNVTFRCDPISEHNRLYWYRQTLGQGPEFLTYFQNEAQLEKSRLLSDRFSAERPKGSFSTLEIQRTEQGDSAMYLCASSQPPRSYEQYFGPGTRLTVT.

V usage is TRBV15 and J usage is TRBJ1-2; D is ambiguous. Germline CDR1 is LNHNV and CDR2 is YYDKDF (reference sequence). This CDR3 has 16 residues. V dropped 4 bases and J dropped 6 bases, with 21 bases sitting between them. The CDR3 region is CATSTTEEAGRHGYTF. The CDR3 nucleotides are TGTGCCACCAGCACCACGGAGGAGGCGGGAAGGCATGGCTACACCTTC.

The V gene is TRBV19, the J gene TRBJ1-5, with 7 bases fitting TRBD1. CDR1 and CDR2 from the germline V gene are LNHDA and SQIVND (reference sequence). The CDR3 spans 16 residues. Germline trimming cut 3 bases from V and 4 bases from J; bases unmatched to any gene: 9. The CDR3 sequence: CASSMGNRGPNQPQHF. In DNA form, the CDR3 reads TGTGCCAGTAGTATGGGAAACAGGGGCCCTAATCAGCCCCAGCATTTT.

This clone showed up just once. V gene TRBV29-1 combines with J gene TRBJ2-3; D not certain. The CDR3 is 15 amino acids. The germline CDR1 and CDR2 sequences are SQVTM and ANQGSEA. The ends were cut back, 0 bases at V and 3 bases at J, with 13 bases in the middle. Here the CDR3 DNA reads TGCAGCGTTGAAGATTCTTTTTGGGGTACAGATACGCAGTATTTT. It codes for CSVEDSFWGTDTQYF.